The T cell receptor (beta chain) under discussion was sequenced for a study of blood T cell repertoires in COVID-19. Method: immunoSEQ multiplex PCR; TCRdb's copy keeps in-frame clones and lacks some. Of roughly 79,000 clones in the sample, around 80% were seen once. The CDR3 covers 11 residues. Germline assignment: CDR1 KGHDR and CDR2 SFDVKD. V lost 3 bases and J 3 bases, leaving 2 bases between the germline ends. The receptor was derived from a human donor in a cohort sampled during active COVID-19. Input material: peripheral blood. The V and J genes are TRBV24-1 and TRBJ2-7; D call uncertain. The CDR3 nucleotides are TGTGCCACCAGTGATCTCTACGAGCAGTACTTC. It translates to CATSDLYEQYF.